Sequencing of this TCR beta chain was carried out in a study of OX40 agonist ivuxolimab in advanced cancers. Regarding this clone: Germline is not matched at one junction end, which may reflect a read error.

Sequenced by immunoSEQ multiplex PCR; TCRdb stores in-frame clones only, minus some. The table includes some 100,000 clones, 92% detected once. The CDR3 runs 13 residues. CDR1 and CDR2 (germline): PRHDT, FYEKMQ (reference sequence). The sample here was CD4+ or CD8+ T cells sorted from blood, taken in a trial of the OX40 agonist ivuxolimab. The sequence came from an adult with an advanced solid tumor such as melanoma, head and neck, liver or kidney cancer. The genes are TRBV13 and TRBJ2-3; D is ambiguous. CDR3 protein: CASNLGRTDTQYF. The CDR3 DNA reads TGTGCCAGCAACTTAGGCCGCACAGATACGCAGTATTTT.